Shown below are 21 T cell receptor beta chains from a single sample sequenced in a study of regulatory T cells in long-lasting Graves disease. Building of the TCR beta libraries involved iRepertoire HTBI primers and Arm-PCR of CDR3 regions. MiXCR, applied by TCRdb to the multiplex PCR reads, yields one record per CDR3 protein. The sample contains 390,000 or so distinct CDR3 sequences, around 11% of which appear only once. As for time point: newly diagnosed GD, antithyroid drugs for less than 3 months. RNA extracted from PBMCs served as the sequencing template. These data were also reused for a study on T cells in Graves' hyperthyroidism and ophthalmopathy.

Source: peripheral blood mononuclear cells (PBMCs), taken at new diagnosis, from a patient treated with antithyroid drugs. The origin of the receptors is a woman aged 18-35 years with Graves disease.

This clonotype was counted ten times or more. The chain is built from TRBV14 and TRBJ2-5; no definite D call. The germline V and J ends were trimmed by 1 base and 5 bases, with 8 bases remaining between them. CDR3 length: 13 amino acids. Germline V gives CDR1 SGHDN, CDR2 FVKESK. CDR3: CASSQGFRETQYF. The CDR3 nucleotides read TGTGCCAGCAGCCAAGGTTTTCGGGAGACCCAGTACTTC.

The sample holds many counts of this clonotype. This sequence joins TRBV5-4 and TRBJ2-1; 12 bases agree with TRBD2. The germline gives CDR1 SGHNT, CDR2 YYREEE (reference sequence). CDR3 length: 16 amino acids. The trim removed 4 bases at V and 4 bases at J, leaving 6 bases unmatched. The CDR3 protein is CASSPGLAGNYNEQFF. CDR3 bases: TGTGCCAGCAGCCCCGGACTAGCGGGAAATTACAATGAGCAGTTCTTC.

This clonotype was recorded a few times. J is TRBJ1-2 and V is TRBV20-1; the D is unclear. The CDR3 totals 14 residues. Between the trimmed V and J ends, which lost 5 bases and 4 bases, there was a span of 17 bases. Germline V gene sequence: CDR1 DFQATT, CDR2 SNEGSKA (reference sequence). The CDR3 protein is CSAHPSRFGYGYTF. CDR3 nucleotides: TGCAGTGCTCACCCATCAAGGTTCGGCTATGGCTACACCTTC.

This clonotype was counted many times. This chain connects TRBV7-2 to TRBJ2-7, with 9 bases lining up with TRBD2. V lost 4 bases to trimming and J lost 2 bases; unmatched junction nucleotides: 6. Germline V gene sequence: CDR1 SGHTA, CDR2 FQGNSA. This CDR3 is built from 15 residues. CDR3 amino acids: CASSWEGTSTYEQYF. CDR3 coding DNA: TGTGCCAGCAGCTGGGAGGGGACTAGCACCTACGAGCAGTACTTC.

This clonotype was picked up many times. This chain connects TRBV20-1 to TRBJ2-7; D not certain. V was shortened by 0 bases and J by 3 bases, with 9 bases between the two germline ends. Germline V gives CDR1 DFQATT, CDR2 SNEGSKA (reference sequence). CDR3 length: 13 amino acids. CDR3 residues: CSAREYVGYEQYF. CDR3 DNA sequence: TGCAGTGCTAGAGAATACGTGGGCTACGAGCAGTACTTC.

A remark on this clonotype: A read error may explain this, as a much larger clone is one base away. The V and J genes are TRBV6-1 and TRBJ1-1; D not resolved. The V gene lost 6 bases and the J gene lost 0 bases, with 17 bases spanning the gap. Germline CDR1 MNHNS, CDR2 SASEGT. The CDR3 consists of 16 residues. CDR3 sequence reads: CASRVTYYVVNTEAFF. The CDR3 nucleotides read TGTGCCAGCAGGGTTACATACTATGTGGTGAACACTGAAGCTTTCTTT.

This clonotype was detected ten times or more. This chain links TRBV2 with TRBJ2-2, with 7 bases identical to TRBD1. After removal of 7 bases from V and 0 bases from J, the junction contained 11 bases not matched to a gene. The germline V gene has CDR1 SNHLY and CDR2 FYNNEI. The CDR3 sequence is 17 residues long. CDR3 sequence (DNA): TGTGCCAGCAATTGGGACAGATCTGCGCCGAACACCGGGGAGCTGTTTTTT. Protein sequence: CASNWDRSAPNTGELFF.

The rearrangement uses TRBV9 and TRBJ2-7; 13 bases match TRBD2. The CDR3 length is 15 residues. Unmatched junction bases numbered 3, after V lost 3 bases and J lost 3 bases. Germline lookup yields CDR1 SGDLS and CDR2 YYNGEE. CDR3 amino acids: CASSAGLAGDYEQYF. The CDR3 coding sequence is TGTGCCAGCAGCGCCGGACTAGCGGGAGACTACGAGCAGTACTTC.

This clonotype showed up many times. The chain carries TRBV14 and TRBJ2-5; D gene unclear. With 0 bases removed from V and 2 bases from J, the gap between germline ends came to 1 base. CDR1 SGHDN and CDR2 FVKESK come from the germline V gene. This CDR3 is built from 12 residues. The CDR3 DNA follows: TGTGCCAGCAGCCAAGAACAAGAGACCCAGTACTTC. Translation gives CASSQEQETQYF. The variable domain in full, completed from reference TRBV14 and TRBJ2-5, reads EAGVTQFPSHSVIEKGQTVTLRCDPISGHDNLYWYRRVMGKEIKFLLHFVKESKQDESGMPNNRFLAERTGGTYSTLKVQPAELEDSGVYFCASSQEQETQYFGPGTRLLVL.

This clonotype was observed a few times. CDR3 loop: CASSVDGARDQPQHF. The CDR3 DNA reads TGTGCCAGCAGCGTAGACGGGGCGCGGGATCAGCCCCAGCATTTT. The rearrangement uses TRBV9 and TRBJ1-5, with a possible D match to TRBD1 (5 bases). The CDR3 is 15 amino acids. With 0 bases removed from V and 5 bases from J, the gap between germline ends came to 12 bases. Germline CDR1 reads SGDLS; CDR2 reads YYNGEE.

Only a few counts were recorded for this clonotype. The gene calls are TRBV3-1 and TRBJ2-5; perhaps TRBD2 as D (7 bases). Trimming stripped 4 bases from V and 2 bases from J, with 20 bases between. There are 17 residues in the CDR3. In germline, CDR1 is LGHDT, CDR2 YNNKEL (reference sequence). The CDR3 reads CASSPLGGGQTQETQYF. The CDR3 DNA is TGTGCCAGCAGCCCCCTAGGGGGGGGACAAACACAAGAGACCCAGTACTTC.

The V and J genes are TRBV6-2 or TRBV6-3 and TRBJ2-7; no clear D. Deletions cut 4 bases from V and 2 bases from J, with 6 bases between. CDR1 is MNHEY, CDR2 SVGEGT, per germline. The length of the CDR3 is 12 residues. CDR3: CASSWNPYEQYV. The CDR3 nucleotides read TGTGCCAGCAGTTGGAACCCCTACGAGCAGTACGTC.

V is TRBV15 and J is TRBJ2-1; D remains unclear. The CDR3 is 14 amino acids. Per the germline V gene, CDR1 is LNHNV and CDR2 is YYDKDF (reference sequence). V was trimmed by 5 bases and J by 9 bases, leaving 17 bases between them. CDR3: CATSGDSLWTEQFF. The CDR3 region has the DNA TGTGCCACCAGCGGCGACTCCCTGTGGACTGAGCAGTTCTTC. The full variable domain, its missing parts supplied by reference TRBV15 and TRBJ2-1, is DAMVIQNPRYQVTQFGKPVTLSCSQTLNHNVMYWYQQKSSQAPKLLFHYYDKDFNNEADTPDNFQSRRPNTSFCFLDIRSPGLGDTAMYLCATSGDSLWTEQFFGPGTRLTVL.

The V gene is TRBV28, the J gene TRBJ2-1; D perhaps matches TRBD2 (6 bases). CDR1 and CDR2 from the germline V gene are MDHEN and SYDVKM. The CDR3 runs to 18 residues. Trimming shortened V by 7 bases and J by 4 bases, and 26 bases separated the two germline ends. CDR3 nucleotides: TGTGCCAGCACTACTACTCGTCTTAGGCTAGCGTTTTACAATGAGCAGTTCTTC. Translation gives CASTTTRLRLAFYNEQFF.

This clonotype appeared a few times. The chain recombines TRBV5-4 with TRBJ2-7; D call uncertain. V was pared by 1 base and J by 0 bases, with 5 bases between. Germline V gene sequence: CDR1 SGHNT, CDR2 YYREEE (reference sequence). The CDR3 runs 13 residues. The CDR3 sequence is CASSLRTSYEQYF. CDR3 in DNA: TGTGCCAGCAGCTTGAGGACCTCCTACGAGCAGTACTTC.

This clonotype has ten or more counts. The chain combines TRBV4-1 with TRBJ2-7; D is ambiguous. The CDR3 spans 13 residues. Germline-derived CDR1 and CDR2 are MGHRA and YSYEKL. Deletions cut 1 base from V and 6 bases from J, with 10 bases between. The CDR3 nucleotides are TGCGCCAGCAGCCAAGGCGGTCTGGGCGAGCAGTACGTC. Amino acid sequence: CASSQGGLGEQYV.

This clonotype was detected many times. The V call is TRBV5-1, the J call TRBJ1-1; perhaps TRBD1 as D (5 bases). Germline CDR1 reads SGHRS; CDR2 reads YFSETQ. This CDR3 has 14 amino acids. The V gene lost 3 bases and the J gene lost 1 base, with 10 bases spanning the gap. CDR3 amino acids: CASSSAGGNTEAFF. Written as DNA, the CDR3 is TGCGCCAGCAGCTCGGCGGGGGGGAACACTGAAGCTTTCTTT. Full variable domain (remainder filled in from reference TRBV5-1 and TRBJ1-1): KAGVTQTPRYLIKTRGQQVTLSCSPISGHRSVSWYQQTPGQGLQFLFEYFSETQRNKGNFPGRFSGRQFSNSRSEMNVSTLELGDSALYLCASSSAGGNTEAFFGQGTRLTVV.

For this clonotype: A read error may be the cause here, since a much bigger clone is one base away. The chain combines TRBV6-1 with TRBJ1-1; D is possibly TRBD1 (5 bases). The CDR3 is 13 residues long. Trimming removed 6 bases at V and 4 bases at J, with 12 bases between. CDR1 MNHNS and CDR2 SASEGT come from the germline V gene. The CDR3 here is CASRYYRSTEAFF. The CDR3 bases are TGTGCCAGCAGGTATTACAGGAGCACTGAAGCTTTCTTT.

In its sample, this clonotype was seen many times. The rearrangement uses TRBV12-5 and TRBJ2-1; the match to TRBD2 covers 7 bases. Trimming removed 3 bases from V and 2 bases from J; junction bases left unmatched: 7. Per the germline V gene, CDR1 is LGHNT and CDR2 is FRNRAP. This CDR3 comprises 16 residues. The chain's CDR3 is CASGFSPSGTYNEQFF. The DNA of the CDR3 is TGTGCTAGTGGTTTTTCCCCTAGCGGTACCTACAATGAGCAGTTCTTC.

Turning to this clonotype: Given a much more abundant clone one base away, this may be a read error. The chain is built from TRBV30 and TRBJ1-5; D call uncertain. The ends were cut back, 2 bases at V and 7 bases at J, with 15 bases in the middle. In germline, CDR1 is GTSNPN, CDR2 SVGIG (reference sequence). The CDR3 totals 14 residues. CDR3 protein: CAWSYPGRGQPQHF. The CDR3 DNA reads as TGTGCCTGGAGTTACCCGGGAAGAGGGCAGCCCCAGCATTTT.

This clonotype was recorded many times. The rearrangement joins TRBV12-3 or TRBV12-4 to TRBJ2-1; the D is unclear. Trimming pared 5 bases from V and 10 bases from J, leaving 9 bases between. This CDR3 region has 11 residues. CDR3 DNA: TGTGCCAGCAGTCCCGGTCGGGAGCAGTTCTTC. Residues: CASSPGREQFF.